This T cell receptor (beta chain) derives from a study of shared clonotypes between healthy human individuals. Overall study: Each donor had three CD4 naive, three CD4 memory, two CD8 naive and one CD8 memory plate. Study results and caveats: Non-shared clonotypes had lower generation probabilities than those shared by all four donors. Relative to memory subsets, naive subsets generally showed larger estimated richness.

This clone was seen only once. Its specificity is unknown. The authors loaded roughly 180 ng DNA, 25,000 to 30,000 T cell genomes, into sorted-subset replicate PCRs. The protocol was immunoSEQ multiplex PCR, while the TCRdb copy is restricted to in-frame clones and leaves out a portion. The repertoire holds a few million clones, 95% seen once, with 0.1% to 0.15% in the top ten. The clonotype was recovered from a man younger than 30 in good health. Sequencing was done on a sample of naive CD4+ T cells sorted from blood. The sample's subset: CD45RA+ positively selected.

CDR3 nucleotide sequence: TGTGCCAGCAGCTTGGACAGGGGTATCGCCTATAATTCACCCCTCCACTTT. Amino acid sequence: CASSLDRGIAYNSPLHF. The J gene is TRBJ1-6, the V gene TRBV5-6, with 7 positions matching TRBD1. Germline CDR1 and CDR2: SGHDT and YYEEEE. This CDR3 has 17 amino acids. The V segment lost 0 bases and the J segment 2 bases; nucleotides outside the gene matches: 5.